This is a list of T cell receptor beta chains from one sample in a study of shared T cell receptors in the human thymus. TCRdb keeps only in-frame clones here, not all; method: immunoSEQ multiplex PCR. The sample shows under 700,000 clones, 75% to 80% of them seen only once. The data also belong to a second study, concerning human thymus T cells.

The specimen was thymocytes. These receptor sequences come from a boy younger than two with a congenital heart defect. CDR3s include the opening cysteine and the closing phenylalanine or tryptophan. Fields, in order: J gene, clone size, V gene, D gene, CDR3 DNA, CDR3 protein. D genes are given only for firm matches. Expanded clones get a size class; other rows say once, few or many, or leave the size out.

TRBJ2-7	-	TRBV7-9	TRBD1	TGTGCCAGCAGCTCCAGTACGAGATTCCGGGACAGAGCCTACGAGCAGTACTTC	CASSSSTRFRDRAYEQYF
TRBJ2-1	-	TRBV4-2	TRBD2	TGTGCCAGCAGCCCCATTAAGCGGGAGGGCCAGGTATTTTGTAATGAGCAGTTCTTC	CASSPIKREGQVFCNEQFF
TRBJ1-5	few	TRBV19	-	TGTGCCAGTAGCCCGGGGAGGAGGGCCTCGGGTCAGCCCCAGCATTTT	CASSPGRRASGQPQHF
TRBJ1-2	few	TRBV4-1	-	TGCGCCAGCAGCCAAGCCGAGCGGGGGGCCCCTAAGGGCTACACCTTC	CASSQAERGAPKGYTF
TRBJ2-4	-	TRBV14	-	TGTGCCAGCAGCCAAGTTAGCGGTAGAGTGGCCAAAAACATTCAGTACTTC	CASSQVSGRVAKNIQYF
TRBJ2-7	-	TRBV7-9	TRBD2	TGTGCCAGCAACCCTCCACCTAGCGGGGCCTACGAGCAGTACTTC	CASNPPPSGAYEQYF
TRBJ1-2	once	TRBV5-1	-	TGCGCCAGCAGACGGACAGTCCTAGCTAACTATGGCTACACCTTC	CASRRTVLANYGYTF
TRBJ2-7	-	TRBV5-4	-	TGTGCCAGCAGCTTCGGTCTAGTCGGAGAGCAGTACTTC	CASSFGLVGEQYF
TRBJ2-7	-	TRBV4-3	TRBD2	TGCGCCAGCAGCCAAGGGAGCGGGGGGCCCAGCGCCGAGCAGTACTTC	CASSQGSGGPSAEQYF
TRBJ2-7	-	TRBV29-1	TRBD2	TGCAGCGTTGAAGGTGTGAGCGGGAGTGTCTACGAGCAGTACTTC	CSVEGVSGSVYEQYF
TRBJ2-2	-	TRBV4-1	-	TGCGCCAGCAGCCTCGCCAGCGCTAACACCGGGGAGCTGTTTTTT	CASSLASANTGELFF
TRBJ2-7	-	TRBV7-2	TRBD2	TGTGCCAGCAGCCCGCGGGCAGGGCGGGAGGATGCCTACGAGCAGTACTTC	CASSPRAGREDAYEQYF
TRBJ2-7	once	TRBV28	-	TGTGCCAGCAGTTTAGAGGCCGGCGAGCAGTACTTC	CASSLEAGEQYF
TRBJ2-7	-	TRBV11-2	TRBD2	TGTGCCAGCAGCTTAGAGCGCCTAGCGGGAGGGGTATCCTACGAGCAGTACTTC	CASSLERLAGGVSYEQYF
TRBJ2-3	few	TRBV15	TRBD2	TGTGCCACCAGCAGAGAGCCTAGCGGCAGCACAGATACGCAGTATTTT	CATSREPSGSTDTQYF
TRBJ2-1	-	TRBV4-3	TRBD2	TGCGCCAGCAGCCCAAAACGGGGACTAGCGGGAGTTAGGGGCAGCGATGAGCAGTTCTTC	CASSPKRGLAGVRGSDEQFF
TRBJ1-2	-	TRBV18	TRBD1	TGTGCCAGCTCACCAGCGGGACAGGGGCCCCGTGGCTATGGCTACACCTTC	CASSPAGQGPRGYGYTF
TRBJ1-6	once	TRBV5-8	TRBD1	TGTGCCAGCAGCCCTTACCGGGACAGGAGCTCCTATAATTCACCCCTCCACTTT	CASSPYRDRSSYNSPLHF
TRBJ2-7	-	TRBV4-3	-	TGCGCCAGCAGCCAGGACCGGGAGGGGGCGCCCTACTACGAGCAGTACTTC	CASSQDREGAPYYEQYF
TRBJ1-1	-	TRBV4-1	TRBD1	TGCGCCAGCAGCCACGATAGGGACAGCGGATTCGGCACTGAAGCTTTCTTT	CASSHDRDSGFGTEAFF
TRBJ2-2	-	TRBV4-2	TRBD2	TGTGCCAGCAGCCAAGAGGAGGGAGGGCCCTCGGGCACCGGGGAGCTGTTTTTT	CASSQEEGGPSGTGELFF
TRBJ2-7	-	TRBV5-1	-	TGCGCCAGCAGCATTGGGGCCCCCTACGAGCAGTACTTC	CASSIGAPYEQYF
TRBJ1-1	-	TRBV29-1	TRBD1	TGCAGCGTTGATGGTGACAGGGATTACGCTGAAGCTTTCTTT	CSVDGDRDYAEAFF
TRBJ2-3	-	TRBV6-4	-	TGTGCCAGCAGTGACCGGGGAGAGGCCACAGATACGCAGTATTTT	CASSDRGEATDTQYF
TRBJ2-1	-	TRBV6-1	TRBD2	TGTGCCAGCAGCCAGACTAGCGGCTCCTACAATGAGCAGTTCTTC	CASSQTSGSYNEQFF
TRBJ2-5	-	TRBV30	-	TGTGCCTGGAGTGAGGCCGGGGAGACCCAGTACTTC	CAWSEAGETQYF
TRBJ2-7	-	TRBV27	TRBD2	TGTGCCAGCAGCTCCGCTAGCGGGCCGGCCTACGAGCAGTACTTC	CASSSASGPAYEQYF
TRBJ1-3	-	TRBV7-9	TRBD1	TGTGCCAGCAGCGCAATAAGGGGACAGGGAGAAAACACCATATATTTT	CASSAIRGQGENTIYF
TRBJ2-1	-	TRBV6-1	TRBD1	TGTGCCAGCAGTGAAACCCAACAGACAGGGGGTGTCACCTACAATGAGCAGTTCTTC	CASSETQQTGGVTYNEQFF
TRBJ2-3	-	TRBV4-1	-	TGCGCCAGCAGCGGCAGGGGTCTTGCAGATACGCAGTATTTT	CASSGRGLADTQYF
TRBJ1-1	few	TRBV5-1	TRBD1	TGCGCCAGCAGCTCAGGGGGCAGGGCAGTGCGGAACACTGAAGCTTTCTTT	CASSSGGRAVRNTEAFF
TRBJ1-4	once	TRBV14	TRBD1	TGTGCCAGCAGCCAGGGGGGACAGCAGAATGAAAAACTGTTTTTT	CASSQGGQQNEKLFF
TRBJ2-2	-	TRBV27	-	TGTGCCAGCAGTTCCCTCGACGGGGGAAACACCGGGGAGCTGTTTTTT	CASSSLDGGNTGELFF
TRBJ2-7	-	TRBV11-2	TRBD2	TGTGCCAGTAGGAGACTAGCGGGAAGGGGCCCTTACGAGCAGTACTTC	CASRRLAGRGPYEQYF
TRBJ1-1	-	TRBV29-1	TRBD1	TGCAGCGTCCGGGACAGGGGTGGGACTGAAGCTTTCTTT	CSVRDRGGTEAFF
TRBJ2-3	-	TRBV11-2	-	TGTGCCAGCCTCCCTAGTACGGGCCCCAGGGCAGATACGCAGTATTTT	CASLPSTGPRADTQYF
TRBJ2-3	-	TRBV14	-	TGTGCCAGCAGCCTAACCCCGAAGGGGGGGCCCTACACAGATACGCAGTATTTT	CASSLTPKGGPYTDTQYF
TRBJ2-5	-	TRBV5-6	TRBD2	TGTGCCAGCAGGGACAGGACTAGCGGGAGGGTCCAAGAGACCCAGTACTTC	CASRDRTSGRVQETQYF
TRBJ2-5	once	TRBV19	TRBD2	TGTGCCAGTAGTAAACAGCGGGGGGAGACCCAGTACTTC	CASSKQRGETQYF
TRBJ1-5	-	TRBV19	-	TGTGCCAGTAGTTTATTGACACAGCCCCAGCATTTT	CASSLLTQPQHF